These 15 T cell receptor beta chains came from one sample sequenced in a study of T cells in Graves' hyperthyroidism and ophthalmopathy. It was RNA transcripts that yielded the amplified TCR beta CDR3 regions. The HTBI primer set served for first-round RT-PCR of the TCR CDR3. TCRdb recomputed calls from the multiplex PCR reads with MiXCR, one row per CDR3 protein. The repertoire has approximately 630,000 distinct CDR3 sequences, roughly 15% of them found once; the top ten carry less than 4.5%. The sequencing input was blood. Receptors were obtained from a woman in her thirties with Graves' hyperthyroidism.

The sample holds a few counts of this clonotype. The gene calls are TRBV25-1 and TRBJ1-3; maybe TRBD1 (5 bases). This CDR3 contains 14 residues. V was trimmed by 8 bases and J by 0 bases, leaving 11 bases between them. From germline, CDR1 is MGHDK and CDR2 SYGVNS. CDR3 protein: CASRTGVSGNTIYF. CDR3 coding DNA: TGTGCCAGCCGAACAGGCGTCTCTGGAAACACCATATATTTT.

The genes are TRBV24-1 and TRBJ2-1, with D possibly being TRBD2 (6 bases). Germline V gene lookup returns CDR1 KGHDR and CDR2 SFDVKD. The ends were cut back, 0 bases at V and 9 bases at J, with 8 bases in the middle. The CDR3 consists of 13 residues. This CDR3 is CATSDLGRGEQFF. The CDR3 nucleotides are TGTGCCACCAGTGATTTGGGGCGGGGTGAGCAGTTCTTC.

This clonotype was seen more than once but under ten times. V usage is TRBV4-2 and J usage is TRBJ2-7; D call uncertain. This CDR3 contains 13 residues. Germline V gene lookup returns CDR1 LGHNA and CDR2 YNFKEQ. V was trimmed by 0 bases and J by 4 bases, leaving 7 bases between them. DNA for the CDR3: TGTGCCAGCAGCCAAGAGGCCAGTTACGAGCAGTACTTC. It specifies CASSQEASYEQYF.

Remarks on this clonotype: A much larger clone differs from this one at a single base, so this may be a read error. The V call is TRBV24-1, the J call TRBJ2-3; D gene uncertain. The germline V gene has CDR1 KGHDR and CDR2 SFDVKD. The CDR3 runs 14 residues. Deletions cut 2 bases from V and 4 bases from J, with 9 bases between. The CDR3 spells CATSDSSGADTQYF. The CDR3 nucleotides read TGTGCCACCAGTGATTCTTCAGGCGCAGATACGCAGTATTTT.

This clonotype was found a few times. The chain joins TRBV9 to TRBJ1-5; no reliable D call. Germline assignment: CDR1 SGDLS and CDR2 YYNGEE. CDR3 length equals 13 residues. Trimming shortened V by 3 bases and J by 2 bases, and 6 bases separated the two germline ends. DNA of the CDR3: TGTGCCAGCAGCGCCGACGGCAATCAGCCCCAGCATTTT. This translates into CASSADGNQPQHF.

V is TRBV2 and J is TRBJ2-7, with D hard to call. V lost 6 bases and J 2 bases, leaving 14 bases between the germline ends. Germline CDR1 is SNHLY and CDR2 is FYNNEI. The CDR3 runs to 14 residues. The CDR3 DNA reads TGTGCCAGCAGAGCCGACACGGGCCCCTACGAGCAGTACTTC. It translates to CASRADTGPYEQYF.

This clonotype was recorded at least ten times. This rearrangement joins TRBV5-6 to TRBJ1-1; D gene unclear. CDR1 and CDR2 from the germline V gene are SGHDT and YYEEEE. CDR3 length: 14 amino acids. V was shortened by 2 bases and J by 0 bases, with 8 bases between the two germline ends. CDR3: CASSFYRMNTEAFF. DNA for the CDR3: TGTGCCAGCAGCTTCTATAGGATGAACACTGAAGCTTTCTTT.

As for this clonotype: This could be a read error, since a much larger clone is one nucleotide away. This chain uses TRBV7-3 with TRBJ1-1, with 7 bases aligning to TRBD1. V was pared by 5 bases and J by 9 bases, with 15 bases of the junction left unmatched. Germline CDR1 and CDR2: SGHTA and FQGTGA. The CDR3 contains 15 residues. The CDR3 DNA sequence: TGTGCCAGCAGCCTCAGTGGACAGGCGTCGGCTCAAGCTTTCTTT. Its translation is CASSLSGQASAQAFF.

This clonotype was seen many times. The rearrangement uses TRBV6-1 and TRBJ2-5, with D possibly matching TRBD1 (5 bases). Germline V gene lookup returns CDR1 MNHNS and CDR2 SASEGT. Trimming cost V 5 bases and J 4 bases, with 20 bases left between them. The CDR3 covers 16 residues. The CDR3 sequence is CASSYLSSRVTETQYF. CDR3 in DNA: TGTGCCAGCAGTTATTTGTCGAGCAGGGTCACAGAGACCCAGTACTTC.

The V gene is TRBV4-1, the J gene TRBJ2-1; TRBD1 agrees at 9 bases. The CDR3 consists of 13 residues. Germline trimming cut 5 bases from V and 7 bases from J; bases unmatched to any gene: 3. The germline V gene has CDR1 MGHRA and CDR2 YSYEKL. The CDR3 spells CASSATGGNEQFF. Here the CDR3 DNA reads TGCGCCAGCAGCGCGACAGGGGGGAATGAGCAGTTCTTC.

This clonotype was seen many times. The chain is built from TRBV7-2 and TRBJ2-5; D ambiguous. The germline gives CDR1 SGHTA, CDR2 FQGNSA. The germline V and J ends were trimmed by 0 bases and 4 bases, with 9 bases remaining between them. The CDR3 extends over 14 amino acids. CDR3 sequence: CASSLAPGTETQYF. The CDR3 region has the DNA TGTGCCAGCAGCTTAGCCCCGGGCACAGAGACCCAGTACTTC.

This clonotype appeared many times. The genes are TRBV27 and TRBJ2-7; 9 nucleotides match TRBD1. With 5 bases clipped from V and 3 bases from J, the junction kept 5 bases outside the gene matches. CDR1 MNHEY and CDR2 SMNVEV come from the germline V gene (reference sequence). The CDR3 is made up of 14 amino acids. The CDR3 here is CASSASGQGYEQYF. CDR3 DNA sequence: TGTGCCAGCAGTGCCTCGGGACAGGGCTACGAGCAGTACTTC.

This clonotype was detected many times. The chain carries TRBV29-1 and TRBJ2-7; D ambiguous. This CDR3 has 15 residues. Looked up from germline, CDR1 is SQVTM and CDR2 is ANQGSEA. Trimming removed 6 bases from V and 4 bases from J, with 22 bases in between. The CDR3 nucleotides read TGCAGCGTGGAATTGGAGAGTCTCGGACCTTACGAGCAGTACTTC. Protein: CSVELESLGPYEQYF.

This clonotype has a count of ten or more. The chain employs TRBV11-3 and TRBJ2-5; 7 nucleotides align to TRBD2. The V segment lost 5 bases and the J segment 5 bases; nucleotides outside the gene matches: 11. Per germline, CDR1 SGHNT and CDR2 YENEEA. The CDR3 consists of 15 residues. The CDR3 spells CASSLQIAGRETQYF. The DNA for the CDR3 is TGTGCCAGCAGCCTACAGATAGCGGGTCGGGAGACCCAGTACTTC.

In this sample, this clonotype turned up a few times. The chain joins TRBV18 to TRBJ2-3; D is undetermined. Trimming pared 0 bases from V and 0 bases from J, leaving 10 bases between. Germline V gene lookup returns CDR1 KGHSH and CDR2 LQKENI. The CDR3 contains 16 residues. CDR3 loop: CASSPPSQYSTDTQYF. CDR3 coding DNA: TGTGCCAGCTCACCACCTAGCCAATATAGCACAGATACGCAGTATTTT. Based on the CDR3 plus reference TRBV18 and TRBJ2-3, the full variable domain is NAGVMQNPRHLVRRRGQEARLRCSPMKGHSHVYWYRQLPEEGLKFMVYLQKENIIDESGMPKERFSAEFPKEGPSILRIQQVVRGDSAAYFCASSPPSQYSTDTQYFGPGTRLTVL.